The source of this T cell receptor (beta chain) is a study of cytomegalovirus exposure and HLA in healthy donors. Whole-study findings and limits: The classifier reportedly diagnosed cytomegalovirus status with high specificity and sensitivity.

The donors were members of the validation cohort comprising some 120 subjects, separate from the roughly 700-subject first cohort. Of note for this clone: The antigen remains undetermined.

V shed 3 bases, J shed 1 base, and the junction held 10 bases outside the gene matches. Germline V gene sequence: CDR1 SGDLS, CDR2 YYNGEE. The CDR3 length is 18 residues. TCRdb keeps only in-frame clones here, not all; method: immunoSEQ multiplex PCR. The top ten hold approximately 16% of the sample, which has about 180,000 clones, less than 85% seen once. The chain uses TRBV9 and TRBJ1-1; 12 bases match TRBD1. The clonotype comes from a man aged 18 to 30 in good health and CMV-seropositive. Sequenced material: PBMCs. CDR3 residues: CASSARGDRGQSNTEAFF. CDR3 DNA: TGTGCCAGCAGCGCCAGGGGGGACAGGGGGCAATCGAACACTGAAGCTTTCTTT.